These T cell receptor beta chains were read from a single sample in a study of a mutant IDH1 vaccine in newly diagnosed glioma. Some clones are missing from TCRdb's copy, which holds only in-frame ones; the method was immunoSEQ multiplex PCR. This table holds 68,000 or so clones, less than 85% found once. The sequences come from PBMCs, collected from a glioma patient treated with radiotherapy, temozolomide or both. Receptors were obtained from a man between 50 and 59 years old with glioma. Both conserved end residues are part of each CDR3. A D gene is named only where the DNA matches it firmly. Clone size is given for some rows only: seen once, a few or many times, or a class if the clone is expanded.

J	V	size	length	D	DNA	CDR3
TRBJ1-2	TRBV6-6	-	15	-	TGTGCCAGCAGTTACTCGGAGATCGCTGGCTATGGCTACACCTTC	CASSYSEIAGYGYTF
TRBJ2-5	TRBV7-8	-	11	-	TGTGCCAGCAGCTTCCAAGACACCCAGTACTTC	CASSFQDTQYF
TRBJ2-3	TRBV14	-	13	-	TGTGCCAGCAGCCAAGAACTTGCAGATACGCAGTATTTT	CASSQELADTQYF
TRBJ1-1	TRBV5-1	-	18	-	TGCGCCAGCAGCTTGGAGGCGCCTCTGGGGCCCGGGAACACTGAAGCTTTCTTT	CASSLEAPLGPGNTEAFF
TRBJ1-5	TRBV6-1	few	14	TRBD1	TGTGCCAGCAGGAGAGGACAGGGCCTTCAGCCCCAGCATTTT	CASRRGQGLQPQHF
TRBJ2-2	TRBV5-4	-	18	TRBD1	TGTGCCAGCAGCCTTAACCCGGGACAGGGGGAGTACACCGGGGAGCTGTTTTTT	CASSLNPGQGEYTGELFF
TRBJ2-7	TRBV15	-	15	TRBD1	TGTGCCACCAGCAGAGACCCCTCGACAGGGTCCGAGCAGTACTTC	CATSRDPSTGSEQYF
TRBJ2-2	TRBV19	-	14	-	TGTGCCAGTATCCGGCAGGGAAACACCGGGGAGCTGTTTTTT	CASIRQGNTGELFF
TRBJ1-1	TRBV5-1	-	14	TRBD1	TGCGCCAGCAGGGCGGGACAGGGGAGAACTGAAGCTTTCTTT	CASRAGQGRTEAFF
TRBJ2-5	TRBV4-2	-	16	TRBD2	TGTGCCAGCAGCCAATTTAGCGGGGGAGCACAAGAGACCCAGTACTTC	CASSQFSGGAQETQYF
TRBJ2-1	TRBV6-1	-	11	-	TGTGCCAGCAGTGGAAACAATGAGCAGTTCTTC	CASSGNNEQFF
TRBJ1-1	TRBV6-4	-	13	-	TGTGCCAGCAGTCTCACACGGGAGACTGAAGCTTTCTTT	CASSLTRETEAFF
TRBJ2-1	TRBV7-9	few	16	TRBD2	TGTGCCAGCAGCCCGTACCCAGGGCGGGGGTACAATGAGCAGTTCTTC	CASSPYPGRGYNEQFF
TRBJ2-1	TRBV4-1	-	14	-	TGCGCCAGCAGCCAAGGTGGGAATGGAAATGAGCAGTTCTTC	CASSQGGNGNEQFF
TRBJ2-5	TRBV6-1	-	14	-	TGTGCCAGCAGAAATCGGGGATTGGGAGAGACCCAGTACTTC	CASRNRGLGETQYF